A single T cell receptor beta chain is shown here with its context. Trimming pared 3 bases from V and 7 bases from J, leaving 16 bases between. This CDR3 has 13 amino acids. CDR1 is SQVTM, CDR2 ANQGSEA, per germline. Original processing notes: Scientists estimated how many nucleated cells there were by amplifying reference gene primers. Using immunoSEQ multiplex PCR, the repertoire was profiled, and TCRdb retains in-frame clones only, with some absent. V and J calls and clone size are copied from that table; D and trimming were computed from the DNA. The table includes around 470,000 clones, 89% detected once. These data are taken from a study of blood T cell repertoires in COVID-19. Study context: Specimens from acute and convalescent COVID-19 originated in the United States, Italy and Spain. PBMCs, B-cell-depleted T cells, or T cells provided the cDNA or gDNA that made up the material.

This chain joins TRBV29-1 and TRBJ2-7, with a tentative D call TRBD1 (5 bases). Input material: peripheral blood. The sequence derives from a young man with COVID-19, enrolled during active disease. In DNA form, the CDR3 reads TGCAGCGTTGAGGGCAGGGTAACAGGTGAGCAGTACTTC. Translated: CSVEGRVTGEQYF.